This T cell receptor beta chain came from a study of neoadjuvant anti-PD-1 for oral cavity cancer. TCRdb keeps only in-frame clones here, not all; method: immunoSEQ multiplex PCR. In the table there are tens of thousands of clones, under 45% of which are singletons. The germline gives CDR1 SGDLS, CDR2 YYNGEE. This CDR3 has 16 amino acids. The V and J ends lost 3 bases and 10 bases respectively, with 24 bases between them. Described time point: after neoadjuvant nivolumab, at surgical resection. The patients had HPV-negative, locally advanced oral cavity squamous cell carcinoma. The sample was tumor tissue, taken after nivolumab (anti-PD-1) treatment. This TCR was sampled from a person between 40 and 79 years old with oral cavity squamous cell carcinoma. The J gene is TRBJ2-3, the V gene TRBV9; D might be TRBD1 (6 bases). The chain's CDR3 is CASSAWGLEARGAQYF. The CDR3 DNA sequence: TGTGCCAGCAGCGCCTGGGGGCTAGAGGCAAGAGGGGCGCAGTATTTT.